This is a list of T cell receptor beta chains from one sample in a study of shared clonotypes between healthy human individuals. Sequencing used immunoSEQ multiplex PCR; TCRdb keeps in-frame clones, though not all of them. Of around 2,000,000 clones listed, approximately 95% are singletons. Sequencing was performed on naive CD4+ T cells sorted from blood. The origin of the receptors is a man between 18 and 29 years old in good health. CDR3s include the opening cysteine and the closing phenylalanine or tryptophan. A D gene is named only where the DNA matches it firmly. A row's size may be missing; if present it is once, few, many or a size class.

j_call	clone_size	v_call	d_call	cdr3_aa	cdr3_nt
TRBJ2-2	NA	TRBV11-3	NA	CASNDNTGELFF	TGTGCCAGCAACGACAACACCGGGGAGCTGTTTTTT
TRBJ2-7	NA	TRBV7-6	TRBD2	CASSLVGTSGDEQYF	TGTGCCAGCAGCTTAGTCGGGACTAGCGGGGACGAGCAGTACTTC
TRBJ1-2	NA	TRBV18	NA	CASSPGANYGYTF	TGTGCCAGCTCACCCGGAGCTAACTATGGCTACACCTTC
TRBJ1-1	NA	TRBV7-6	NA	CASSLIFTGQGDTEAFF	TGTGCCAGCAGCTTAATCTTTACGGGTCAGGGCGACACTGAAGCTTTCTTT
TRBJ1-5	NA	TRBV19	TRBD1	CASSTYDRGLGQPQHF	TGTGCCAGTAGTACATACGACAGGGGGCTAGGTCAGCCCCAGCATTTT
TRBJ1-5	NA	TRBV5-4	TRBD1	CASSIYGQGDSNQPQHF	TGTGCCAGCAGCATCTACGGACAGGGGGATTCCAATCAGCCCCAGCATTTT
TRBJ1-1	NA	TRBV5-1	TRBD1	CASSLGTGLDTEAFF	TGCGCCAGCAGCTTGGGGACAGGGTTGGACACTGAAGCTTTCTTT
TRBJ1-1	NA	TRBV28	TRBD1	CASRPGGPFTEAFF	TGTGCCAGCAGGCCAGGGGGCCCTTTCACTGAAGCTTTCTTT
TRBJ1-1	NA	TRBV5-1	NA	CASSLGVSRNTEAFF	TGCGCCAGCAGCTTGGGGGTGAGCCGGAACACTGAAGCTTTCTTT
TRBJ2-2	NA	TRBV30	TRBD2	CAWSFASGGSGELFF	TGTGCCTGGAGCTTTGCGAGCGGGGGGTCCGGGGAGCTGTTTTTT
TRBJ2-5	NA	TRBV4-1	TRBD2	CASSHHRVAGQETQYF	TGCGCCAGCAGCCACCACCGGGTAGCGGGACAAGAGACCCAGTACTTC
TRBJ2-4	NA	TRBV10-3	NA	CAISESISGFAKNIQYF	TGTGCCATCAGTGAGTCGATTAGTGGGTTTGCCAAAAACATTCAGTACTTC
TRBJ2-5	NA	TRBV5-1	TRBD2	CASSNLAGQETQYF	TGCGCCAGCAGCAACTTAGCGGGACAAGAGACCCAGTACTTC
TRBJ2-3	NA	TRBV10-3	NA	CAISESTQVTDTQYF	TGTGCCATCAGTGAGTCGACTCAGGTCACAGATACGCAGTATTTT
TRBJ2-7	NA	TRBV5-1	NA	CASSLSQSAYEQYF	TGCGCCAGCAGCTTGTCCCAGAGTGCCTACGAGCAGTACTTC
TRBJ2-7	once	TRBV18	TRBD1	CASSPSGTGPYEQYF	TGTGCCAGCTCACCTTCCGGGACAGGGCCCTACGAGCAGTACTTC
TRBJ2-3	NA	TRBV5-4	NA	CASSSEGQGDTQYF	TGTGCCAGCAGTTCTGAGGGGCAGGGCGATACGCAGTATTTT
TRBJ2-5	once	TRBV5-4	TRBD2	CASSLGLAGTQETQYF	TGTGCCAGCAGCTTGGGGCTAGCGGGAACCCAAGAGACCCAGTACTTC
TRBJ2-1	NA	TRBV11-3	TRBD1	CASSPRTGHNEQFF	TGTGCCAGCAGCCCCCGGACAGGGCACAATGAGCAGTTCTTC
TRBJ1-4	NA	TRBV28	NA	CASSSNKRGFNEKLFF	TGTGCCAGCAGTTCCAATAAGAGGGGGTTTAATGAAAAACTGTTTTTT
TRBJ2-2	once	TRBV6-5	NA	CASSWQVPTNTGELFF	TGTGCCAGCAGTTGGCAGGTTCCAACGAACACCGGGGAGCTGTTTTTT
TRBJ1-2	NA	TRBV13	NA	CASSLDVVNGFGYTF	TGTGCCAGCAGCTTAGATGTGGTGAATGGATTTGGCTACACCTTC
TRBJ2-3	NA	TRBV5-1	TRBD2	CASAQTSGVTDTQYF	TGCGCCAGCGCACAGACTAGCGGGGTTACAGATACGCAGTATTTT
TRBJ2-6	NA	TRBV27	NA	CASSLFPSGANVLTF	TGTGCCAGCAGTTTATTCCCCTCTGGGGCCAACGTCCTGACTTTC
TRBJ2-3	NA	TRBV2	TRBD2	CASSVELADITDTQYF	TGTGCCAGCAGTGTGGAACTAGCGGATATCACAGATACGCAGTATTTT
TRBJ2-1	once	TRBV11-2	NA	CASSLGPSFRNEQFF	TGTGCCAGCAGCTTGGGACCCTCGTTTCGAAATGAGCAGTTCTTC
TRBJ1-4	NA	TRBV28	NA	CASSLRPLNEKLFF	TGTGCCAGCAGTTTGAGACCGCTGAATGAAAAACTGTTTTTT
TRBJ2-1	NA	TRBV6-1	TRBD1	CASSKQGGYNEQFF	TGTGCCAGCAGTAAACAGGGGGGCTACAATGAGCAGTTCTTC
TRBJ1-1	NA	TRBV11-3	NA	CASSFSQENTEAFF	TGTGCCAGCAGCTTTTCTCAAGAGAACACTGAAGCTTTCTTT
TRBJ1-2	few	TRBV10-3	NA	CAISESRGYGYTF	TGTGCCATCAGTGAGTCTAGGGGCTATGGCTACACCTTC
TRBJ2-2	NA	TRBV6-4	NA	CASRPNPVPTGELFF	TGTGCCAGCAGGCCCAACCCTGTCCCCACCGGGGAGCTGTTTTTT
TRBJ1-1	NA	TRBV27	NA	CASSLRVAAPEAFF	TGTGCCAGCAGTTTGCGTGTAGCCGCCCCTGAAGCTTTCTTT
TRBJ1-5	NA	TRBV19	TRBD1	CASSAPGGLGNQPQHF	TGTGCCAGTAGTGCCCCAGGGGGCTTGGGCAATCAGCCCCAGCATTTT
TRBJ2-3	NA	TRBV28	NA	CASSLWSGDRADTQYF	TGTGCCAGCAGTTTATGGTCCGGGGACCGTGCAGATACGCAGTATTTT
TRBJ2-5	NA	TRBV29-1	NA	CSVDLWGFETQYF	TGCAGCGTTGATTTGTGGGGATTTGAGACCCAGTACTTC
TRBJ2-5	NA	TRBV7-2	TRBD2	CASSLVSGTTQETQYF	TGTGCCAGCAGCTTAGTATCCGGGACTACACAAGAGACCCAGTACTTC
TRBJ2-2	NA	TRBV5-1	TRBD1	CASSLGDSSVYGELFF	TGCGCCAGCAGCTTGGGGGACAGCTCCGTCTACGGGGAGCTGTTTTTT
TRBJ2-3	NA	TRBV7-9	TRBD2	CASNPPSGADTQYF	TGTGCCAGCAACCCCCCCAGCGGGGCTGATACGCAGTATTTT
TRBJ2-7	NA	TRBV5-1	NA	CASSLLGASYEQYF	TGCGCCAGCAGCTTGCTAGGCGCCTCCTACGAGCAGTACTTC
TRBJ2-2	NA	TRBV7-2	NA	CASSLPVPGELFF	TGTGCCAGCAGCTTACCTGTTCCCGGGGAGCTGTTTTTT
TRBJ2-6	NA	TRBV28	NA	CASTMDTSGANVLTF	TGTGCCAGCACCATGGACACCTCTGGGGCCAACGTCCTGACTTTC
TRBJ1-6	NA	TRBV6-1	NA	CASSEWVNSPLHF	TGTGCCAGCAGTGAATGGGTTAATTCACCCCTCCACTTT
TRBJ1-2	NA	TRBV5-6	NA	CASSLAGQIPTNYGYTF	TGTGCCAGCAGCTTGGCAGGACAGATACCTACCAACTATGGCTACACCTTC
TRBJ1-2	NA	TRBV7-8	NA	CASSLNAGVGYTF	TGTGCCAGCAGCTTGAACGCAGGGGTTGGCTACACCTTC
TRBJ2-5	NA	TRBV6-1	TRBD1	CASSRQGQGQETQYF	TGTGCCAGCAGTCGACAGGGACAGGGCCAAGAGACCCAGTACTTC
TRBJ2-1	NA	TRBV10-3	TRBD2	CAISSGATYNEQFF	TGTGCCATCAGTAGCGGGGCCACCTACAATGAGCAGTTCTTC
TRBJ1-1	NA	TRBV18	NA	CASSSKATGGDTEAFF	TGTGCCAGCTCATCGAAAGCGACAGGAGGGGACACTGAAGCTTTCTTT
TRBJ2-1	NA	TRBV7-2	NA	CASSLAGQSSYNEQFF	TGTGCCAGCAGCTTAGCGGGGCAGAGCTCCTACAATGAGCAGTTCTTC
TRBJ1-5	NA	TRBV5-1	NA	CASSLGGPHQPQHF	TGCGCCAGCAGCTTGGGCGGGCCCCACCAGCCCCAGCATTTT
TRBJ2-2	NA	TRBV5-1	NA	CASSLQNTGELFF	TGCGCCAGCAGCTTACAGAACACCGGGGAGCTGTTTTTT
TRBJ2-7	once	TRBV29-1	NA	CSVLISYEQYF	TGCAGCGTCCTTATCTCCTACGAGCAGTACTTC
TRBJ1-6	NA	TRBV11-2	NA	CASSLRGPTGSPLHF	TGTGCCAGCAGCTTACGGGGGCCGACAGGTTCACCCCTCCACTTT
TRBJ1-5	NA	TRBV11-2	NA	CASSLGETPNQPQHF	TGTGCCAGCAGCTTAGGTGAGACACCAAATCAGCCCCAGCATTTT